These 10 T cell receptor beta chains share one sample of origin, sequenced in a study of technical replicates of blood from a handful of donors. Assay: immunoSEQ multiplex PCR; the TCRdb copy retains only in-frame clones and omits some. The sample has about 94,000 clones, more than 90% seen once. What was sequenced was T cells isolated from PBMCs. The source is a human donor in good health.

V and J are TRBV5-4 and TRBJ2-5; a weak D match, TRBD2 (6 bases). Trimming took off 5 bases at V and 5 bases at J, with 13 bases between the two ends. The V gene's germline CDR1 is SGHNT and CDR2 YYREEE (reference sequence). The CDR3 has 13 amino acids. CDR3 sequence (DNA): TGTGCCAGCAGTCTTCCCCGGGGGGAGACCCAGTACTTC. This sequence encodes CASSLPRGETQYF.

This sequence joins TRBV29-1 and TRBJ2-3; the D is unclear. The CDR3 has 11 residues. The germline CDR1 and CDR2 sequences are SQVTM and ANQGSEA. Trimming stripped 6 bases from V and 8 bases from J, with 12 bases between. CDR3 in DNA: TGCAGCGTACTCTACTCCGCTACGCAGTATTTT. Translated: CSVLYSATQYF.

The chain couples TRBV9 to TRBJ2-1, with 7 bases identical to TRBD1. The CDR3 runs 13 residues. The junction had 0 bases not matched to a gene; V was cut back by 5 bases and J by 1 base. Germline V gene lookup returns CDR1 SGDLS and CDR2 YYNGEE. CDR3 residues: CASRGQSYNEQFF. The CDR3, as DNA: TGTGCCAGCAGGGGACAGTCCTACAATGAGCAGTTCTTC.

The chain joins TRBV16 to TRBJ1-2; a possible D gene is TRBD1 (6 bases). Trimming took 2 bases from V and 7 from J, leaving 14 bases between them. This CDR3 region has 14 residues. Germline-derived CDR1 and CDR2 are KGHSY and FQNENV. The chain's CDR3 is CASSQTGNRVGYTF. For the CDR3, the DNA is TGTGCCAGCAGCCAAACCGGCAACAGGGTTGGCTACACCTTC.

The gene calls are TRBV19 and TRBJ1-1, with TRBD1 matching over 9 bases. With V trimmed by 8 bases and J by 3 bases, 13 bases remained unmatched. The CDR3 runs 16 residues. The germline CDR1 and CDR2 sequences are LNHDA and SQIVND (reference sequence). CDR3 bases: TGTGCCAGTGCCCGGGACAGGGCATTTCCAGACACTGAAGCTTTCTTT. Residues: CASARDRAFPDTEAFF.

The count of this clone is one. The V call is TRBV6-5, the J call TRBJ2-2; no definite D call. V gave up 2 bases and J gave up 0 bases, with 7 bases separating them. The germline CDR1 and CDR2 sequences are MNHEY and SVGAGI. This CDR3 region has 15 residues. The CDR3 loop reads CASSYGQANTGELFF. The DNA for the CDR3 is TGTGCCAGCAGTTACGGGCAAGCGAACACCGGGGAGCTGTTTTTT.

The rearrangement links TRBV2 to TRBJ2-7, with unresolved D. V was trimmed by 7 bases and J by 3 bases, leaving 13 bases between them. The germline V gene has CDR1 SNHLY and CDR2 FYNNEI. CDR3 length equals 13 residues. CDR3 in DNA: TGTGCCAGCAAGCCGGTGGTTGTCTACGAGCAGTACTTC. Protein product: CASKPVVVYEQYF.

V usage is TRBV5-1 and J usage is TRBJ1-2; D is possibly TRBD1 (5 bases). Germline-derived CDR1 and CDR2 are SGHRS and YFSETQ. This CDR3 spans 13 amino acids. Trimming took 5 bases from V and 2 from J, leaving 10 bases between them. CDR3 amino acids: CASSLQENYGYTF. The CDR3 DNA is TGCGCCAGCAGTTTACAGGAAAACTATGGCTACACCTTC.

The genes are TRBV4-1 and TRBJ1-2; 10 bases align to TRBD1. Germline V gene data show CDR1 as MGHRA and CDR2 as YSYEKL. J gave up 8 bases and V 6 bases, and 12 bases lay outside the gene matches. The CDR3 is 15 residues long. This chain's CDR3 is CASSPPGQGPRGYTF. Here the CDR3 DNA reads TGCGCCAGCAGTCCTCCGGGACAGGGGCCTAGGGGCTACACCTTC.

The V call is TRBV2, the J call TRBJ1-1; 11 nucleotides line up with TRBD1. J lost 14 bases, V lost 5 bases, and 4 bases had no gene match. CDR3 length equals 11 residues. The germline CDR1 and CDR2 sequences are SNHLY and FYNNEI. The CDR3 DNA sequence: TGTGCCAGCAGTCAGGACAGGGGGCAGTTCTTT. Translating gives CASSQDRGQFF.